This is a list of T cell receptor beta chains from one sample in a study of cytotoxic CD8 clonotypes in ibrutinib-treated CLL. Assay used: immunoSEQ multiplex PCR; TCRdb lists only in-frame clones, some missing. The repertoire includes about 29,000 clones, roughly 60% of them detected once, and approximately 15% sits in the top ten. This material consisted of PBMCs, taken before ibrutinib treatment. The receptors shown here come from a human donor with chronic lymphocytic leukemia. Both conserved end residues are part of each CDR3. D genes are given only for firm matches. Clone sizes are given selectively: once, few, many, or a class where the clone is expanded.

V	D	size	J	CDR3	DNA
TRBV28	TRBD1	-	TRBJ2-7	CASDRLFGTGGREQYF	TGTGCCAGCGACCGCTTATTTGGGACAGGGGGCAGGGAGCAGTACTTC
TRBV19	TRBD1	few	TRBJ1-4	CASSPDVAGTGMFF	TGTGCCAGTAGTCCCGACGTGGCCGGGACAGGGATGTTTTTT
TRBV28	-	-	TRBJ2-3	CASRLRGGTDTQYF	TGTGCCAGCAGGTTGAGAGGGGGGACAGATACGCAGTATTTT
TRBV4-2	-	-	TRBJ2-1	CASSQVLEYNEQFF	TGTGCCAGCAGCCAAGTTTTAGAATACAATGAGCAGTTCTTC
TRBV27	TRBD1	-	TRBJ1-2	CASSSRGRRDRGLGYTF	TGTGCCAGCAGCTCGAGAGGTCGCCGGGACAGGGGGCTTGGCTACACCTTC
TRBV30	-	-	TRBJ2-1	CAWSRGGSAYNEQFF	TGTGCCTGGAGTCGAGGGGGTTCGGCCTACAATGAGCAGTTCTTC
TRBV5-6	-	once	TRBJ2-7	CASSLGESGYEQYF	TGTGCCAGCAGCTTGGGCGAATCGGGCTACGAGCAGTACTTC
TRBV2	TRBD2	few	TRBJ2-7	CASGGDYLYYEQYF	TGTGCCAGCGGGGGGGACTACCTTTACTACGAGCAGTACTTC
TRBV6-5	-	-	TRBJ2-1	CASSRRLVSYNEQFF	TGTGCCAGCAGTCGAAGACTAGTCTCCTACAATGAGCAGTTCTTC
TRBV11-2	-	few	TRBJ1-1	CASSLRGSMNTEAFF	TGTGCCAGCAGCTTACGGGGAAGCATGAACACTGAAGCTTTCTTT
TRBV5-6	-	-	TRBJ1-2	CASSLMAASYGYTF	TGTGCCAGCAGCTTGATGGCAGCAAGCTATGGCTACACCTTC
TRBV6-6	-	once	TRBJ1-2	CASSPDSTTNYGYTF	TGTGCCAGCAGTCCCGACAGTACCACTAACTATGGCTACACCTTC
TRBV29-1	TRBD1	-	TRBJ2-1	CSGHRDSSYNEQFF	TGCAGCGGACACCGGGACAGCTCCTACAATGAGCAGTTCTTC
TRBV28	-	-	TRBJ2-7	CASSPFSMHEQYF	TGTGCCAGCAGTCCATTTTCTATGCACGAGCAGTACTTC
TRBV9	-	-	TRBJ2-7	CASSVEGGTLYEQYF	TGTGCCAGCAGCGTAGAGGGGGGGACCCTCTACGAGCAGTACTTC
TRBV9	-	once	TRBJ2-3	CASSGRRITDTQYF	TGTGCCAGCAGCGGGCGACGGATCACAGATACGCAGTATTTT
TRBV7-8	-	-	TRBJ1-4	CASSLMGTRIEKLFF	TGTGCCAGCAGCTTAATGGGGACGAGAATTGAAAAACTGTTTTTT
TRBV6-4	TRBD2	-	TRBJ2-3	CASSLLAGGPDTQYF	TGTGCCAGCAGCTTACTAGCGGGGGGGCCAGATACGCAGTATTTT
TRBV11-2	TRBD2	-	TRBJ2-7	CASSLKAGGGSYEQYF	TGTGCCAGCAGCTTGAAAGCGGGAGGGGGCTCCTACGAGCAGTACTTC
TRBV14	-	-	TRBJ2-1	CASRQGQSNNEQFF	TGTGCCAGCAGGCAAGGACAGTCGAACAATGAGCAGTTCTTC